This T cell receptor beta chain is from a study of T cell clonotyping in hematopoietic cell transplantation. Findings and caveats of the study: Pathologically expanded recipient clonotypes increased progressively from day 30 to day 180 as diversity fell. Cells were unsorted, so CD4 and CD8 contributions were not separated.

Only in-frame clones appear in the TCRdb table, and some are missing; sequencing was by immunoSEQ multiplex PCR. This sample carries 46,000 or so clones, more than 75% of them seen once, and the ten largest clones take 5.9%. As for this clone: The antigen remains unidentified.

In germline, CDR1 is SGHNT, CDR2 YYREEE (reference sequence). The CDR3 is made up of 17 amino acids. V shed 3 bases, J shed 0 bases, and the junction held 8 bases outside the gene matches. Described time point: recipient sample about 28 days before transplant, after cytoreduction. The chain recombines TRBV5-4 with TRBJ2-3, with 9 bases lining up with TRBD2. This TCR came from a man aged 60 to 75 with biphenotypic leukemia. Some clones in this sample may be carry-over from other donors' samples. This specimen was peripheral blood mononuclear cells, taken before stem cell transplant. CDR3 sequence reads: CASSSGGREGSTDTQYF. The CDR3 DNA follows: TGTGCCAGCAGCTCAGGAGGGCGGGAGGGTAGCACAGATACGCAGTATTTT.